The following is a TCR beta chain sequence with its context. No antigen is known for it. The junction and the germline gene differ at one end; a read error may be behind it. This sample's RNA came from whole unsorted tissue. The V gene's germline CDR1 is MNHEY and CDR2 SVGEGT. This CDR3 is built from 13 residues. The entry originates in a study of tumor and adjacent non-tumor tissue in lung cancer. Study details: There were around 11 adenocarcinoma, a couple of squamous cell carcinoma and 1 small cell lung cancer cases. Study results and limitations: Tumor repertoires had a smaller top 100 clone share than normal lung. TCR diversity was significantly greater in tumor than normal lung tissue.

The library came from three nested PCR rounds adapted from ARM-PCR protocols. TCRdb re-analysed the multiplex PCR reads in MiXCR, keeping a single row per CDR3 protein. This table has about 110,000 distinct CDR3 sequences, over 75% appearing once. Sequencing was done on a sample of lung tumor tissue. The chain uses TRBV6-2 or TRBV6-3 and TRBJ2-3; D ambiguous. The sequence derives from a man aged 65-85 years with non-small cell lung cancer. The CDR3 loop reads CVSSGHMGKTQYF. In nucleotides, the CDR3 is TGTGTCAGCAGTGGGCACATGGGGAAAACGCAGTATTTT.